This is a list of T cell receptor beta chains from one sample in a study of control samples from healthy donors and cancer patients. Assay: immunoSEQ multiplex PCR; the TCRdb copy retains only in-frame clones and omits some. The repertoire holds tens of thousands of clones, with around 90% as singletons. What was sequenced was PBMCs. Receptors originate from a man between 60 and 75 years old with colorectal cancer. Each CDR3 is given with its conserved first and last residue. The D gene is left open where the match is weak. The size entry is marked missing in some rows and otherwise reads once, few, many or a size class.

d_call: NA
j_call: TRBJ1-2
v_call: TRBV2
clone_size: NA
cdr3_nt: TGTGCCAGTGGGGACAACAACTATGGCTACACCTTC
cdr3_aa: CASGDNNYGYTF

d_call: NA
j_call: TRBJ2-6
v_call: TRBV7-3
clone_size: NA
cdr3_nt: TGTGCCAGCAGCTCCACCGGGACGTATGGGGCCAACGTCCTGACTTTC
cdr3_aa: CASSSTGTYGANVLTF

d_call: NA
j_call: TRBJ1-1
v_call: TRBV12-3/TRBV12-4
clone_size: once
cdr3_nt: TGTGCCAGCAGTAGCCACAGGTTCACTGAAGCTTTCTTT
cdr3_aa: CASSSHRFTEAFF

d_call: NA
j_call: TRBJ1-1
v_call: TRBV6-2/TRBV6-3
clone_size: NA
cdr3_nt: TGTGCCAGCAGTTACCGGGACAAACACACTGAAGCTTTCTTT
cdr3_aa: CASSYRDKHTEAFF

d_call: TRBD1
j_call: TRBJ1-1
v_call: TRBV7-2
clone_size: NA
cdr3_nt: TGTGCCAGCAGCTACAGGGGGAGGACTGAAGCTTTCTTT
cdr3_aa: CASSYRGRTEAFF

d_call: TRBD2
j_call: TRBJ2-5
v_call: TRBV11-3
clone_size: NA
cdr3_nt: TGTGCCAGCAGCTCGGGGGACTACTCCCAAGAGACCCAGTACTTC
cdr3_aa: CASSSGDYSQETQYF

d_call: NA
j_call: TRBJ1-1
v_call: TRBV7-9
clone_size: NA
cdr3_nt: TGTGCCAGCAGCTACCGGGATTTGAACACTGAAGCTTTCTTT
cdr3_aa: CASSYRDLNTEAFF

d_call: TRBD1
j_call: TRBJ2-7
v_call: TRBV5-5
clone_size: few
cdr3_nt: TGTGCCAGCGAGGACCAGGGGGCGATGGGTGAGCAGTACTTC
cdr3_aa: CASEDQGAMGEQYF

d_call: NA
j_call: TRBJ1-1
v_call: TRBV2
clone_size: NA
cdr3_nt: TGTGCCAGCAGTGTTGGGGTGGGGAGCACTGAAGCTTTCTTT
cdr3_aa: CASSVGVGSTEAFF

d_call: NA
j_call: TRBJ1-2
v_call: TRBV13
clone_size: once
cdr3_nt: TGTGCCAGCAGCTTAGGATCGATGAATGGCTACACCTTC
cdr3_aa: CASSLGSMNGYTF

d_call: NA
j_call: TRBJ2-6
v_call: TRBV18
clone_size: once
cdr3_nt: TGTGCCAGCTCACCAACAAGGGCTGGGGCCAACGTCCTGACTTTC
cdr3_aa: CASSPTRAGANVLTF

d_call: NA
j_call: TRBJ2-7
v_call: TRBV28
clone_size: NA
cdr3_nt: TGTGCCAGCAGTCCCCTTAACTACGAGCAGTACTTC
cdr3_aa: CASSPLNYEQYF

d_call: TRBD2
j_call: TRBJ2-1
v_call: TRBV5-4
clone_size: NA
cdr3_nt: TGTGCCAGCAGCTTGGGTCTAGCGGGGGGGAATGAGCAGTTCTTC
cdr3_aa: CASSLGLAGGNEQFF

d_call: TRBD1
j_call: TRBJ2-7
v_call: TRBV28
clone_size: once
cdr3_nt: TGTGCCGCCGGGGGACAGGGGAGCCACGAGCAGTACTTC
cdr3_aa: CAAGGQGSHEQYF

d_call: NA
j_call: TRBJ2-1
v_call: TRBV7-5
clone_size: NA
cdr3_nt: TGTGTCAGAAGCTCGCCTAGGGCGGGGTCATACCGCAACCAACACAATGAGCAGTTCTTC
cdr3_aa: CVRSSPRAGSYRNQHNEQFF

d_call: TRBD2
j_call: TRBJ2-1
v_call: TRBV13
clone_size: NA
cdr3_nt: TGTGCCAGCAGCCCTACTAGCGGGGGAACCTACAATGAGCAGTTCTTC
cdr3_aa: CASSPTSGGTYNEQFF

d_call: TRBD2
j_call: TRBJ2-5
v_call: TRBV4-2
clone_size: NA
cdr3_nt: TGTGCCAGCAGCCAAGCGCCTAGCGGGGGGGCGGGGTTGGAGACCCAGTACTTC
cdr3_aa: CASSQAPSGGAGLETQYF

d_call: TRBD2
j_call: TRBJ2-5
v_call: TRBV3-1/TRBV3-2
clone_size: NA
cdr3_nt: TGTGCCAGCAGCTCCCGCAGCGGGGGGGAAGAGACCCAGTACTTC
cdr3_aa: CASSSRSGGEETQYF

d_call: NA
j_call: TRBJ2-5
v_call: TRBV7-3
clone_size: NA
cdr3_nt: TGTGCCAGCAGCCCCAGGGACCAAGAGACCCAGTACTTC
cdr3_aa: CASSPRDQETQYF

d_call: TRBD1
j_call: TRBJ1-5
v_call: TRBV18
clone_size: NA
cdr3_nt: TGTGCCAGCTCACCACCCGGGACAGGGGATCAGCCCCAGCATTTT
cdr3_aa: CASSPPGTGDQPQHF

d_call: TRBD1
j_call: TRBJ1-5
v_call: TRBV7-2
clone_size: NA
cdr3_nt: TGTGCCAGCAGCAATGACAGGGGGCGAGTCAATCAGCCCCAGCATTTT
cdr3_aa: CASSNDRGRVNQPQHF

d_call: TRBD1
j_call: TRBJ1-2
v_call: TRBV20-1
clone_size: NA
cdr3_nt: TGCAGTGCTAGTGTGGCAGGGGGCCGAAACTATGGCTACACCTTC
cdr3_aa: CSASVAGGRNYGYTF

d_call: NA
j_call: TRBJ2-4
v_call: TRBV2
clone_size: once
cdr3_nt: TGTGCCAGCAGCTCCCAGGGAACCCTAGCCAAAAACATTCAGTACTTC
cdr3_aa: CASSSQGTLAKNIQYF

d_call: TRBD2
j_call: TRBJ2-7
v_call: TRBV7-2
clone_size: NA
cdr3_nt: TGTGCCAGCAGCCCCACAGCGGGGGGCCGCTACGAGCAGTACTTC
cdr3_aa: CASSPTAGGRYEQYF

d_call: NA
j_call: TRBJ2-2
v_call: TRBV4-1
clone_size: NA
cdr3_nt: TGCGCCAGCAGCCAACCGGGGGAGTACTCGAACACCGGGGAGCTGTTTTTT
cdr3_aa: CASSQPGEYSNTGELFF

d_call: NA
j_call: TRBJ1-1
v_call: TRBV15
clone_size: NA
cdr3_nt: TGTGCCACCAGCGCCCAGTCCAGGGCCGTAAAAGCTTTCTTT
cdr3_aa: CATSAQSRAVKAFF

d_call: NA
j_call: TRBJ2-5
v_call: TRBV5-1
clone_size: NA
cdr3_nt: TGCGCCAGCAGGGGGGTCCAAGAGACCCAGTACTTC
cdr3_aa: CASRGVQETQYF

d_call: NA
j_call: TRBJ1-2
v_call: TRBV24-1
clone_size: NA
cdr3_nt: TGTGCCACCAGTGATTTCGGCAGGGCTAATGGCTACACCTTC
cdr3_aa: CATSDFGRANGYTF

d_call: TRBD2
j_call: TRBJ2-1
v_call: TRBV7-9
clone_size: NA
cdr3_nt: TGTGCCAGCAGCTCTATAAGCGGGGGGGAGAACTACAATGAGCAGTTCTTC
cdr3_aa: CASSSISGGENYNEQFF

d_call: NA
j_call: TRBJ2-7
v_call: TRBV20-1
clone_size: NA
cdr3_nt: TGCAGTGCTGGACGTCCGGGCGAGCAGTACTTC
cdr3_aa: CSAGRPGEQYF

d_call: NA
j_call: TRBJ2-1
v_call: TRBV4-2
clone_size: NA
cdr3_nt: TGTGCCAGCAGCCAAGATCACCGGGGGGCGTACAATGAGCAGTTCTTC
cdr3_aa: CASSQDHRGAYNEQFF

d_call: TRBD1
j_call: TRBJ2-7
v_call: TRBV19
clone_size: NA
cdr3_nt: TGTGCCAGTACCGCCTCAGGGGGTCTTAGCTACGAGCAGTACTTC
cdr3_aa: CASTASGGLSYEQYF

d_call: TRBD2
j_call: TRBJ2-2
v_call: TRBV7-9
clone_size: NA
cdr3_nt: TGTGCCAGCAGCCGGGGGGGCGGGGAGCTGTTTTTT
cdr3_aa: CASSRGGGELFF

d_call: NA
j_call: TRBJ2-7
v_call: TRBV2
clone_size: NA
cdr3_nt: TGTGCCAGCTTACCCCGTCCCTACGAGCAGTACTTC
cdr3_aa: CASLPRPYEQYF